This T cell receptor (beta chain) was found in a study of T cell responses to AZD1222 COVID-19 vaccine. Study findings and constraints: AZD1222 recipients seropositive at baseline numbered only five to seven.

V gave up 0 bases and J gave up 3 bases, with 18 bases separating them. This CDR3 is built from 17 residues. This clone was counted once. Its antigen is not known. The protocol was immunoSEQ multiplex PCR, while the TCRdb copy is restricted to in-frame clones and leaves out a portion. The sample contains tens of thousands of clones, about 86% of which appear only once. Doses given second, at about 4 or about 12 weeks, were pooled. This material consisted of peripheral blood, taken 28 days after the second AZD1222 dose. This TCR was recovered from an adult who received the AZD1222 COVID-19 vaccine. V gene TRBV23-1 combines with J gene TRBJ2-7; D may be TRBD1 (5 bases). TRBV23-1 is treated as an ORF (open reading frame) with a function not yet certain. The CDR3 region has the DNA TGCGCCAGCAGTCAATCCGCCCCCGACAGACCGTTCTACGAGCAGTACTTC. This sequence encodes CASSQSAPDRPFYEQYF.